Listed here are 12 T cell receptor beta chains from one sample, sequenced in a study of cytotoxic CD8 clonotypes in ibrutinib-treated CLL. Clones were read by immunoSEQ multiplex PCR, and TCRdb kept only the in-frame ones, dropping some. The sample contains about 130,000 clones, roughly 85% of which appear only once. Sequencing was performed on PBMCs, taken after 24 months of ibrutinib treatment. The receptor set was obtained from a human donor with chronic lymphocytic leukemia.

V and J are TRBV4-3 and TRBJ1-4, with D possibly being TRBD1 (5 bases). Per germline, CDR1 LGHNA and CDR2 YSLEER. CDR3 size: 17 residues. V was trimmed by 3 bases and J by 4 bases, leaving 18 bases between them. The chain's CDR3 is CASSQGRGNLYNEKLFF. In nucleotides, the CDR3 is TGCGCCAGCAGCCAGGGAAGGGGAAACCTATATAATGAAAAACTGTTTTTT.

The chain employs TRBV27 and TRBJ1-1; D is unclear. The V end lost 9 bases, the J end lost 8 bases, and 22 bases lay between the germline ends. From germline, CDR1 is MNHEY and CDR2 SMNVEV (reference sequence). There are 14 residues in the CDR3. In DNA, the CDR3 is TGTGCCAGTCTCTTCCCGGGCGCATTGGGGGAAGCTTTCTTT. Translated: CASLFPGALGEAFF.

V and J are TRBV28 and TRBJ1-2; tentative D call: TRBD1 (5 bases). The CDR3 is 14 amino acids. Germline V lookup: CDR1 MDHEN, CDR2 SYDVKM. Between the trimmed V and J ends, which lost 8 bases and 13 bases, there was a span of 26 bases. This CDR3 is CASQTPGPWIISTF. The CDR3 region has the DNA TGTGCCAGCCAAACCCCGGGACCGTGGATCATCTCCACCTTC.

Only one count was recorded for this clone. The chain combines TRBV28 with TRBJ2-2; D remains ambiguous. Germline V gene lookup returns CDR1 MDHEN and CDR2 SYDVKM. The V and J ends lost 6 bases and 3 bases respectively, with 5 bases between them. The CDR3 loop spans 12 amino acids. As DNA, the CDR3 is TGTGCCAGCAGCCTAGACACCGGGGAGCTGTTTTTT. As protein: CASSLDTGELFF.

CDR3 residues: CASSLESAGAYNEQFF. Written as DNA, the CDR3 is TGTGCCAGCAGCTTAGAATCAGCGGGGGCGTACAATGAGCAGTTCTTC. The V gene is TRBV7-6, the J gene TRBJ2-1; 8 bases are a match to TRBD2. This CDR3 has 16 amino acids. The trim removed 1 base at V and 4 bases at J, leaving 6 bases unmatched. Germline lookup yields CDR1 SGHVS and CDR2 FNYEAQ.

This chain uses TRBV7-9 with TRBJ1-5; possibly TRBD1 for D (5 bases). In germline, CDR1 is SEHNR, CDR2 FQNEAQ (reference sequence). The CDR3 is made up of 17 amino acids. With 6 bases removed from V and 0 bases from J, the gap between germline ends came to 18 bases. The CDR3 DNA reads as TGTGCCAGCAGTGTTGTTACGGCGGGGCGTAGCAATCAGCCCCAGCATTTT. Translating gives CASSVVTAGRSNQPQHF. Filled out from reference TRBV7-9 and TRBJ1-5, the complete variable domain reads DTGVSQNPRHKITKRGQNVTFRCDPISEHNRLYWYRQTLGQGPEFLTYFQNEAQLEKSRLLSDRFSAERPKGSFSTLEIQRTEQGDSAMYLCASSVVTAGRSNQPQHFGDGTRLSIL.

The rearrangement links TRBV29-1 to TRBJ1-2; 8 bases are a match to TRBD1. V gave up 0 bases and J gave up 7 bases; unmatched junction bases: 7. CDR1 and CDR2 from the germline V gene are SQVTM and ANQGSEA. The CDR3 contains 14 residues. CDR3 bases: TGCAGCGTTGAAGAAGACAGGGGACCGGGTGGCTACACCTTC. Its protein is CSVEEDRGPGGYTF.

This clone was counted a few times. The chain joins TRBV9 to TRBJ2-1; 11 bases map to TRBD2. Germline CDR1 SGDLS, CDR2 YYNGEE. The CDR3 extends over 16 amino acids. The V gene end was trimmed by 4 bases and the J gene end by 6 bases; junction bases not matched to a gene: 9. The CDR3 loop reads CASSRLSGTSGNEQFF. The CDR3 region has the DNA TGTGCCAGCAGCCGCCTATCCGGGACTAGCGGCAATGAGCAGTTCTTC. Based on the CDR3 plus reference TRBV9 and TRBJ2-1, the full variable domain is DSGVTQTPKHLITATGQRVTLRCSPRSGDLSVYWYQQSLDQGLQFLIQYYNGEERAKGNILERFSAQQFPDLHSELNLSSLELGDSALYFCASSRLSGTSGNEQFFGPGTRLTVL.

This chain connects TRBV28 to TRBJ1-2; D is unresolved. Trimming removed 3 bases from V and 4 bases from J, with 6 bases in between. From germline, CDR1 is MDHEN and CDR2 SYDVKM. This CDR3 comprises 12 residues. The CDR3 nucleotides read TGTGCCAGCAGTTTTCTGTCCTATGGCTACACCTTC. This gives the protein CASSFLSYGYTF.

The J gene is TRBJ2-1, the V gene TRBV27, with 7 bases aligning to TRBD2. CDR1 MNHEY and CDR2 SMNVEV come from the germline V gene (reference sequence). Trimming removed 8 bases from V and 5 bases from J; junction bases left unmatched: 9. CDR3 length equals 14 residues. The CDR3 nucleotides are TGTGCCAGCGGGTGGGGACTACCGAACAATGAGCAGTTCTTC. Residues: CASGWGLPNNEQFF.

The chain recombines TRBV25-1 with TRBJ1-2; D is uncertain. The V end lost 1 base, the J end lost 7 bases, and 13 bases lay between the germline ends. CDR3 length: 14 residues. Germline loops: CDR1 MGHDK, CDR2 SYGVNS. The CDR3 region is CASSEFEGAGGYTF. In DNA, the CDR3 is TGTGCCAGCAGTGAATTCGAGGGAGCGGGTGGCTACACCTTC.

The V and J genes are TRBV5-6 and TRBJ2-3; 7 bases map to TRBD1. Trimming at V came to 0 bases and at J to 7 bases, leaving 11 bases not matched to a gene. The CDR3 has 16 residues. Germline-derived CDR1 and CDR2 are SGHDT and YYEEEE. The DNA of the CDR3 is TGTGCCAGCAGCTTGGTCGACAGGGCCTCGAGTTATACGCAGTATTTT. The encoded protein is CASSLVDRASSYTQYF.